This TCR beta chain came from a study of cytomegalovirus exposure and HLA in healthy donors. Findings and caveats of the study: There was a cluster of highly shared sequence variants that was likely a sequencing artifact. The study labeled more than 150 TCR beta chains cytomegalovirus-associated.

In the case of this clone: Its matching antigen is unknown.

PCR involved 60 Vbeta and 13 Jbeta primers. Here immunoSEQ multiplex PCR was the method, and the copy in TCRdb shows in-frame clones only, minus some. The sample has under 200,000 clones; about 70% are singletons. V shed 7 bases, J shed 7 bases, and the junction held 10 bases outside the gene matches. The CDR3 loop spans 15 amino acids. Germline V gene lookup returns CDR1 SEHNR and CDR2 FQNEAQ (reference sequence). This TCR was recovered from a woman aged 18-35 years in good health and CMV-seropositive. The V call is TRBV7-9, the J call TRBJ2-2, with 9 bases aligning to TRBD1. Specimen: PBMCs. Written as DNA, the CDR3 is TGTGCCAGCACTCCTGGACAGGGGAAGGTCGGGGAGCTGTTTTTT. Protein product: CASTPGQGKVGELFF.